The rows below give T cell receptor beta chains drawn from one sample of a study of spatial heterogeneity in lung cancer. Each CDR3 protein gets one entry after TCRdb re-called the 5' RACE reads with MiXCR. The sample includes about 10,000 distinct CDR3 sequences, less than 7% of them seen just once. The sequencing used normal lung tissue next to the tumor, collected at surgery. These receptor sequences come from a male donor with early-stage non-small cell lung cancer. Both conserved end residues are part of each CDR3. Fields, in order: D gene, clone size, V gene, J gene, CDR3 protein, CDR3 DNA. The D gene is left open where the match is weak. Clone size appears in some rows only: once, few, many, or a class for an expanded clone.

D gene: -
clone size: many
V gene: TRBV7-2
J gene: TRBJ1-1
CDR3 protein: CASSLAASTEAFF
CDR3 DNA: TGTGCCAGCAGCTTAGCGGCCAGCACTGAAGCTTTCTTT

D gene: -
clone size: many
V gene: TRBV5-5
J gene: TRBJ2-7
CDR3 protein: CASSFGRQAYEQYF
CDR3 DNA: TGTGCCAGCAGCTTTGGTAGGCAGGCCTACGAGCAGTACTTC

D gene: TRBD2
clone size: many
V gene: TRBV2
J gene: TRBJ2-7
CDR3 protein: CASMAAGGPTSYEQYF
CDR3 DNA: TGTGCCAGCATGGCAGCGGGGGGGCCCACGTCCTACGAGCAGTACTTC

D gene: TRBD2
clone size: -
V gene: TRBV20-1
J gene: TRBJ2-3
CDR3 protein: CSAGAGWNTDTQYF
CDR3 DNA: TGCAGTGCTGGAGCGGGATGGAACACAGATACGCAGTATTTT

D gene: TRBD2
clone size: many
V gene: TRBV13
J gene: TRBJ2-7
CDR3 protein: CASSHRGLAGAYEQYF
CDR3 DNA: TGTGCCAGCAGCCACCGGGGACTAGCGGGAGCCTACGAGCAGTACTTC

D gene: TRBD2
clone size: -
V gene: TRBV29-1
J gene: TRBJ2-1
CDR3 protein: CSVRELLADYNEQFF
CDR3 DNA: TGCAGCGTTCGGGAGCTACTAGCGGATTACAATGAGCAGTTCTTC

D gene: -
clone size: -
V gene: TRBV11-2
J gene: TRBJ2-3
CDR3 protein: CAITNPQAQYF
CDR3 DNA: TGTGCCATTACAAACCCTCAGGCGCAGTATTTT

D gene: -
clone size: many
V gene: TRBV6-1
J gene: TRBJ1-1
CDR3 protein: CASSEHLNTEAFF
CDR3 DNA: TGTGCCAGCAGTGAACACCTGAACACTGAAGCTTTCTTT

D gene: -
clone size: few
V gene: TRBV28
J gene: TRBJ2-1
CDR3 protein: CASSLWSLKDNEQFF
CDR3 DNA: TGTGCCAGCAGTTTATGGTCCCTCAAGGACAATGAGCAGTTCTTC

D gene: TRBD2
clone size: many
V gene: TRBV7-9
J gene: TRBJ2-1
CDR3 protein: CASTGERESSYNEQFF
CDR3 DNA: TGTGCCAGCACCGGGGAGCGGGAGAGCTCCTACAATGAGCAGTTCTTC

D gene: -
clone size: few
V gene: TRBV6-6
J gene: TRBJ1-1
CDR3 protein: CASKLFKGGRRNTEAFF
CDR3 DNA: TGTGCCAGTAAATTATTTAAGGGAGGGCGAAGGAACACTGAAGCTTTCTTT

D gene: TRBD2
clone size: medium-sized
V gene: TRBV18
J gene: TRBJ2-1
CDR3 protein: CASSPQTSGGHNEQFF
CDR3 DNA: TGTGCCAGCTCACCACAAACCAGCGGGGGGCACAATGAGCAGTTCTTC

D gene: TRBD2
clone size: few
V gene: TRBV10-3
J gene: TRBJ2-1
CDR3 protein: CAINKREGIDEQFF
CDR3 DNA: TGTGCCATCAACAAGCGGGAGGGCATCGATGAGCAGTTCTTC

D gene: -
clone size: -
V gene: TRBV2
J gene: TRBJ2-7
CDR3 protein: CASRAQGRVFREQYF
CDR3 DNA: TGTGCCAGCAGAGCCCAGGGCAGGGTCTTCCGCGAGCAGTACTTC

D gene: TRBD2
clone size: -
V gene: TRBV7-9
J gene: TRBJ2-3
CDR3 protein: CASSIRSGGDLTDTQYF
CDR3 DNA: TGTGCCAGCAGCATACGTAGCGGGGGAGACCTAACAGATACGCAGTATTTT

D gene: -
clone size: many
V gene: TRBV24-1
J gene: TRBJ2-5
CDR3 protein: CATSDGPRETQYF
CDR3 DNA: TGTGCCACCAGTGATGGGCCTCGGGAGACCCAGTACTTC

D gene: TRBD1
clone size: many
V gene: TRBV5-1
J gene: TRBJ2-3
CDR3 protein: CASSLGQSEDTQYF
CDR3 DNA: TGCGCCAGCAGCCTGGGACAGAGCGAAGATACGCAGTATTTT

D gene: TRBD2
clone size: -
V gene: TRBV20-1
J gene: TRBJ2-7
CDR3 protein: CSARDPGGSGRAYEQYF
CDR3 DNA: TGCAGTGCTAGAGATCCGGGTGGTAGCGGGAGGGCCTACGAGCAGTACTTC

D gene: -
clone size: many
V gene: TRBV2
J gene: TRBJ1-4
CDR3 protein: CASSVDYAEKLFF
CDR3 DNA: TGTGCCAGCAGTGTGGACTATGCTGAAAAACTGTTTTTT

D gene: TRBD2
clone size: few
V gene: TRBV11-3
J gene: TRBJ2-1
CDR3 protein: CASSTSGGTGGGEQFF
CDR3 DNA: TGTGCCAGCAGCACTAGCGGGGGTACAGGGGGCGGTGAGCAGTTCTTC

D gene: TRBD2
clone size: many
V gene: TRBV7-2
J gene: TRBJ2-5
CDR3 protein: CASSLVASGKETQYF
CDR3 DNA: TGTGCCAGCAGCTTAGTGGCTAGCGGGAAAGAGACCCAGTACTTC

D gene: -
clone size: many
V gene: TRBV6-2/TRBV6-3
J gene: TRBJ1-4
CDR3 protein: CASSYVAISTNEKLFF
CDR3 DNA: TGTGCCAGCAGTTACGTCGCGATATCAACTAATGAAAAACTGTTTTTT